This passage covers 23 T cell receptor beta chains from one sample sequenced in a study of CD8 T cells in ankylosing spondylitis. TCRdb called the 5' RACE reads again in MiXCR, with one record for every CDR3 protein. The sample records fewer than 200,000 distinct CDR3 sequences, 9.8% being singletons. Sequencing was done on a sample of blood, either unsorted or a sorted T cell fraction (not recorded which). These receptors were collected from a female donor with ankylosing spondylitis or in good health (not recorded which).

This clonotype was counted many times. The V call is TRBV11-2, the J call TRBJ2-1; a weak D match, TRBD2 (5 bases). Trimming stripped 1 base from V and 13 bases from J, with 11 bases between. The CDR3 spans 12 residues. Germline V gene sequence: CDR1 SGHAT, CDR2 FQNNGV. CDR3: CASSLGTSYQFF. The CDR3 DNA reads as TGTGCCAGCAGCTTAGGGACTTCCTACCAGTTCTTC.

The V and J genes are TRBV28 and TRBJ1-1; tentative D call: TRBD1 (5 bases). Germline V gene sequence: CDR1 MDHEN, CDR2 SYDVKM. V shed 5 bases and J shed 12 bases, with 13 bases lying between them. The CDR3 is 11 amino acids. CDR3 residues: CASSTTAVTFF. CDR3 DNA: TGTGCCAGCAGTACGACAGCCGTGACTTTCTTT.

The chain combines TRBV19 with TRBJ2-5, with D unresolved. Looked up from germline, CDR1 is LNHDA and CDR2 is SQIVND (reference sequence). V dropped 1 base and J dropped 7 bases, with 10 bases sitting between them. The CDR3 is made up of 13 amino acids. The CDR3 DNA reads as TGTGCCAGTAGTATAGGGCCCCAAAGGACCCAGTACTTC. Translated: CASSIGPQRTQYF.

Only a few counts were recorded for this clonotype. V and J are TRBV5-5 and TRBJ2-1, with 9 bases identical to TRBD2. Losses at the gene ends were 0 bases for V and 6 bases for J; bases not matched to a gene: 4. This CDR3 region has 15 residues. Germline V lookup: CDR1 SGHKS, CDR2 YYEKEE (reference sequence). The CDR3 coding sequence is TGTGCCAGCAGCTTGGGACTAGCGGCCACCAATGAGCAGTTCTTC. Amino acids: CASSLGLAATNEQFF.

A few counts support this clonotype. One end of the junction fails to match germline, which may point to a read error. The gene calls are TRBV20-1 and TRBJ1-5; 7 bases align to TRBD1. CDR1 is DFQATT, CDR2 SNEGSKA, per germline (reference sequence). The CDR3 consists of 17 residues. The CDR3 region is CSARDLAGGLSNRPQHF. For the CDR3, the DNA is TGCAGTGCTAGAGATCTCGCAGGGGGTTTATCTAATCGGCCCCAGCATTTT.

This rearrangement joins TRBV20-1 to TRBJ2-1; D is unresolved. This CDR3 region has 11 residues. Germline loops: CDR1 DFQATT, CDR2 SNEGSKA (reference sequence). Trimming left V 4 bases short and J 5 bases short, with 6 bases between. The CDR3 DNA is TGCAGTGCTAAACATAACAATGAGCAGTTCTTC. Its protein is CSAKHNNEQFF.

The gene calls are TRBV6-1 and TRBJ2-7; D uncertain. The CDR3 covers 13 residues. Trimming stripped 2 bases from V and 3 bases from J, with 8 bases between. Germline values: CDR1 MNHNS, CDR2 SASEGT. The CDR3 region is CASSESKVYEQYF. The CDR3 nucleotides read TGTGCCAGCAGTGAAAGTAAAGTCTACGAGCAGTACTTC.

This clonotype was picked up many times. The chain is built from TRBV20-1 and TRBJ2-7; D possibly uses TRBD1 or TRBD2 (5 bases each). The CDR3 extends over 13 amino acids. Between the trimmed V and J ends, which lost 3 bases and 3 bases, there was a span of 12 bases. The germline V gene encodes CDR1 DFQATT and CDR2 SNEGSKA (reference sequence). The CDR3: CSASRDVDYEQYF. The CDR3 DNA reads TGCAGTGCTAGCCGGGACGTCGACTACGAGCAGTACTTC.

The chain links TRBV4-3 to TRBJ1-2, with D tentatively TRBD1 (5 bases). The CDR3 has 16 residues. With 0 bases removed from V and 8 bases from J, the gap between germline ends came to 19 bases. Germline-derived CDR1 and CDR2 are LGHNA and YSLEER. Here the CDR3 DNA reads TGCGCCAGCAGCCAAGATTCCAGCAGGGCCCGAAGAGGCTACACCTTC. Its translation: CASSQDSSRARRGYTF.

This clonotype appeared a few times. The rearrangement links TRBV19 to TRBJ2-7; D could derive from TRBD1 or TRBD2 (5 bases each). CDR1 and CDR2 (germline): LNHDA, SQIVND (reference sequence). V lost 6 bases to trimming and J lost 4 bases, with 19 bases between them. The CDR3 is 15 residues long. CDR3 sequence reads: CASSTGLLQTYEQYF. For the CDR3, the DNA is TGTGCCAGTAGCACAGGACTCCTGCAAACTTACGAGCAGTACTTC.

This clonotype occurred many times. This chain joins TRBV9 and TRBJ2-7; D might be TRBD2 (6 bases). This CDR3 is built from 16 residues. Per germline, CDR1 SGDLS and CDR2 YYNGEE. Trimming shortened V by 4 bases and J by 0 bases, and 17 bases separated the two germline ends. The CDR3 sequence is CASSQGGGGSSYEQYF. DNA of the CDR3: TGTGCCAGCAGCCAAGGAGGTGGGGGGAGCTCCTACGAGCAGTACTTC. The full variable domain, with the rest looked up from reference TRBV9 and TRBJ2-7, is DSGVTQTPKHLITATGQRVTLRCSPRSGDLSVYWYQQSLDQGLQFLIQYYNGEERAKGNILERFSAQQFPDLHSELNLSSLELGDSALYFCASSQGGGGSSYEQYFGPGTRLTVT.

V usage is TRBV25-1 and J usage is TRBJ1-2; D remains unclear. The germline CDR1 and CDR2 sequences are MGHDK and SYGVNS. The CDR3 is 14 amino acids. V gave up 1 base and J gave up 4 bases, with 10 bases separating them. The CDR3 nucleotides read TGTGCCAGCAGTGAATTTTTTGGCGGCTATGGCTACACCTTC. It encodes CASSEFFGGYGYTF.

At least ten counts were recorded for this clonotype. This chain connects TRBV12-3 or TRBV12-4 to TRBJ2-3, with 9 bases fitting TRBD1. The CDR3 runs to 16 residues. Unmatched junction bases numbered 8, after V lost 4 bases and J lost 3 bases. CDR3 nucleotide sequence: TGTGCCAGCAGTTCCGACCGACAGGGGGGTACAGATACGCAGTATTTT. Translating it yields CASSSDRQGGTDTQYF.

In its sample, this clonotype was seen many times. The chain couples TRBV12-3 or TRBV12-4 to TRBJ1-2; D call uncertain. The CDR3 is made up of 13 amino acids. Trimming took 1 base from V and 5 from J, leaving 8 bases between them. The CDR3 here is CASSLGPTYGYTF. The DNA of the CDR3 is TGTGCCAGCAGTTTAGGTCCTACATATGGCTACACCTTC.

This clonotype was recorded a few times. The chain links TRBV19 to TRBJ2-1; tentatively, D is TRBD2 (6 bases). In germline, CDR1 is LNHDA, CDR2 SQIVND (reference sequence). V was pared by 3 bases and J by 7 bases, with 10 bases between. The CDR3 sequence is 13 residues long. In DNA, the CDR3 is TGTGCCAGTAGTATTACCGGGGGTAATGAGCAGTTCTTC. Its protein product is CASSITGGNEQFF.

V is TRBV13 and J is TRBJ1-1; 8 bases are shared with TRBD1. CDR3 length: 13 amino acids. Germline assignment: CDR1 PRHDT and CDR2 FYEKMQ (reference sequence). V trimming: 8 bases; J trimming: 1 base; junction bases outside the gene matches: 3. DNA for the CDR3: TGTGCCAGCGGACAGGGTAAGAACACTGAAGCTTTCTTT. Protein: CASGQGKNTEAFF.

The V call is TRBV18, the J call TRBJ2-5; D is uncertain. Germline CDR1 and CDR2: KGHSH and LQKENI. This CDR3 has 12 residues. Trimming pared 3 bases from V and 6 bases from J, leaving 8 bases between. In DNA, the CDR3 is TGTGCCAGCTCACCTGATAGAAAGACCCAGTACTTC. Encoded protein: CASSPDRKTQYF.

The chain combines TRBV7-2 with TRBJ2-5; 14 nucleotides match TRBD2. This CDR3 comprises 17 residues. Trimming at V came to 5 bases and at J to 0 bases, leaving 5 bases not matched to a gene. CDR1 and CDR2 (germline): SGHTA, FQGNSA. The CDR3 nucleotides are TGTGCCAGCAGCCGCCTGGGACTAGCGGGGGACCAAGAGACCCAGTACTTC. As protein: CASSRLGLAGDQETQYF.

This clonotype was picked up many times. V is TRBV6-5 and J is TRBJ2-1, with D possibly being TRBD2 (5 bases). Germline V lookup: CDR1 MNHEY, CDR2 SVGAGI. The CDR3 covers 12 residues. Trimming stripped 7 bases from V and 4 bases from J, with 8 bases between. CDR3 protein: CASNRTYNEQFF. The CDR3 DNA reads as TGTGCCAGCAACCGGACTTACAATGAGCAGTTCTTC.

This clonotype was seen a single time. The chain employs TRBV20-1 and TRBJ2-1, with D hard to call. The CDR3 contains 11 residues. The germline V and J ends were trimmed by 1 base and 9 bases, with 7 bases remaining between them. Germline V lookup: CDR1 DFQATT, CDR2 SNEGSKA (reference sequence). In nucleotides, the CDR3 is TGCAGTGCTAGAGTTGTGAGTGAGCAGTTCTTC. Its protein product is CSARVVSEQFF.

This clonotype was counted a few times. The rearrangement joins TRBV12-5 to TRBJ2-2, with a weak D call TRBD1 (6 bases). Trimming took 3 bases from V and 2 from J, leaving 16 bases between them. Germline V gives CDR1 LGHNT, CDR2 FRNRAP. The CDR3 extends over 17 amino acids. CDR3 nucleotides: TGTGCTAGTGGTTTCCAGACCCCAGGGGATAACACCGGGGAGCTGTTTTTT. It yields the protein CASGFQTPGDNTGELFF.

The chain uses TRBV9 and TRBJ1-5, with D maybe TRBD1 (6 bases). Germline V lookup: CDR1 SGDLS, CDR2 YYNGEE. CDR3 length equals 14 residues. V lost 4 bases to trimming and J lost 8 bases, with 16 bases between them. In nucleotides, the CDR3 is TGTGCCAGCAGCCCGGCGACAGGACCTAAGCCCCAGCATTTT. Translated: CASSPATGPKPQHF.

This clonotype was detected many times. V gene TRBV7-9 combines with J gene TRBJ2-7; D is uncertain. Germline V gene lookup returns CDR1 SEHNR and CDR2 FQNEAQ (reference sequence). V shed 5 bases and J shed 6 bases, with 11 bases lying between them. The CDR3 has 12 amino acids. This chain's CDR3 is CASSSRSAEQYF. The CDR3 nucleotides read TGTGCCAGCAGCAGCCGTTCAGCCGAGCAGTACTTC.